The following is a T cell receptor (beta chain) sequence with its context. The record originates from a study of blood T cell repertoires in COVID-19. As for the study in general: From T cells, B-cell-depleted T cells, or PBMCs came the material, which was cDNA or gDNA.

In the source study's methods: Quantification of nucleated cells was approximated via reference gene primer amplification. Method: immunoSEQ multiplex PCR; TCRdb's copy keeps in-frame clones and lacks some. V, J and clone size are taken as reported in that table, and D and trimming were inferred from the DNA itself. The data show about 180,000 clones, 70% to 90% seen once. The receptor was derived from a human donor with active or convalescent COVID-19. The donor label of this sample is uncertain. The sample was peripheral blood.

The CDR3 DNA follows: TGTGCCAGCAGTGAATTCTTACAGGGGGGTGTCGACGAGCAGTACTTC. This translates into CASSEFLQGGVDEQYF. The chain uses TRBV6-1 and TRBJ2-7; 8 nucleotides line up with TRBD1. J gave up 5 bases and V 2 bases, and 11 bases lay outside the gene matches. The CDR3 loop spans 16 amino acids. CDR1 is MNHNS and CDR2 is SASEGT in the germline V gene.